This record concerns one TCR beta chain sequence. Antigen unknown. Every donor contributed about 10 milliliters of peripheral blood by blood draw. Extracted total RNA amounted to at least 5.5 micrograms for each sample. V gave up 0 bases and J gave up 5 bases; unmatched junction bases: 9. The CDR3 consists of 17 residues. Germline values: CDR1 SGHTA, CDR2 FQGNSA. Primers used in a second PCR of roughly 7 to 12 cycles were a sample-barcoded 5' primer and a J-beta primer mix. TCRdb re-called the 5' RACE reads with MiXCR, one entry per CDR3 protein. The repertoire holds around 990,000 distinct CDR3 sequences, with 30% to 40% as singletons. These data come from a study of blood T cells in healthy people across ages. Background on the study: Per two T cells, template switching captured roughly one barcoded beta molecule. The study, taken as a whole, reports: Older age coincided with a roughly linear decline in TCR beta diversity per million T cells.

The J gene is TRBJ2-1, the V gene TRBV7-2; TRBD1 agrees at 8 bases. Sequencing was carried out using blood. The receptor was derived from a man aged 18 to 30 in good health. The DNA of the CDR3 is TGTGCCAGCAGCTTAGCGCCCTCGAACAGGGGGGACAATGAGCAGTTCTTC. Its translation: CASSLAPSNRGDNEQFF.